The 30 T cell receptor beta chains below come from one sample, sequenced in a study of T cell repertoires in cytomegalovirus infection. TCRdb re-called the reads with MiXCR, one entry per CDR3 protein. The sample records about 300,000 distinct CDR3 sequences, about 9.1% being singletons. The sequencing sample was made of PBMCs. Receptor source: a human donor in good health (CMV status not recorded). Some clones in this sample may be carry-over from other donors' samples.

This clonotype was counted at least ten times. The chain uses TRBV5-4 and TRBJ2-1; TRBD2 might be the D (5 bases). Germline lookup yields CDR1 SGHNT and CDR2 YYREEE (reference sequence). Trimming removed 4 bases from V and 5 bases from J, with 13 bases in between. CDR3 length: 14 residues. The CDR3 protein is CASSPDSANNEQFF. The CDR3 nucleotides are TGTGCCAGCAGCCCGGACTCAGCCAACAATGAGCAGTTCTTC. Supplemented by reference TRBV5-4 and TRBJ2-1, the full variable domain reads ETGVTQSPTHLIKTRGQQVTLRCSSQSGHNTVSWYQQALGQGPQFIFQYYREEENGRGNFPPRFSGLQFPNYSSELNVNALELDDSALYLCASSPDSANNEQFFGPGTRLTVL.

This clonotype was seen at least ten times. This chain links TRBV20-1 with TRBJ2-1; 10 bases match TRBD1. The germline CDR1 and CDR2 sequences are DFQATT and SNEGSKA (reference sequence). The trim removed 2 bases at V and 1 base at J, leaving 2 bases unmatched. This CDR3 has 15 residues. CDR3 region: CSARSGQGSYNEQFF. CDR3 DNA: TGCAGTGCTAGATCGGGACAGGGGTCCTACAATGAGCAGTTCTTC.

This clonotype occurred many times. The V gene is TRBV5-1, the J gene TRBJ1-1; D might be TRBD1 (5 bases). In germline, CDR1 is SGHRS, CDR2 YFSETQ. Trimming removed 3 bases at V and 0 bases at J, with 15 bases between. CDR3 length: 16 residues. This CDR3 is CASSSAGGSLNTEAFF. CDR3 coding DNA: TGCGCCAGCAGCTCCGCCGGGGGGAGCTTGAACACTGAAGCTTTCTTT.

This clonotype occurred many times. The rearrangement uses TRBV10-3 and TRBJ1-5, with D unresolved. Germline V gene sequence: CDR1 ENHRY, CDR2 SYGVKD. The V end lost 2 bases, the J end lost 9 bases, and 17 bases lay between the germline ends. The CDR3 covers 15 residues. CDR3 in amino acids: CAISEKGGENAPQHF. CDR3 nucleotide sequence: TGTGCCATCAGTGAGAAGGGAGGTGAAAATGCGCCCCAGCATTTT.

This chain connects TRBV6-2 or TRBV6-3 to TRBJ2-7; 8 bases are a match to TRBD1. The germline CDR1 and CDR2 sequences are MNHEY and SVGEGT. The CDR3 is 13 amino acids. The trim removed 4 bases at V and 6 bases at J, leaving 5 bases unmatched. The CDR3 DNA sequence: TGTGCCAGCAGTTTGAGGACAGGGCTCGAGCAGTACTTC. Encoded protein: CASSLRTGLEQYF.

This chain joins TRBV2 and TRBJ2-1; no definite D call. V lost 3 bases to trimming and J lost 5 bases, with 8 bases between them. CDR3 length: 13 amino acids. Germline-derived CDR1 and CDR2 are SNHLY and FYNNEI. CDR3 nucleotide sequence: TGTGCCAGCAGTGATGGGCTTAACAATGAGCAGTTCTTC. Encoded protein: CASSDGLNNEQFF.

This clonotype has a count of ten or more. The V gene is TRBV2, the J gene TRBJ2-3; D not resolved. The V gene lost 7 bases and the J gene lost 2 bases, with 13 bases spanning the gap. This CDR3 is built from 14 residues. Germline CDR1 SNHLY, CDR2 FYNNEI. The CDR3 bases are TGTGCCAGCATTCCCACCACGTCCACAGATACGCAGTATTTT. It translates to CASIPTTSTDTQYF.

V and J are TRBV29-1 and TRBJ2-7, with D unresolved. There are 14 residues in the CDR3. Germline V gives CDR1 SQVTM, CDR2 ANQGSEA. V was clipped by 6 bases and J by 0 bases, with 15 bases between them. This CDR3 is CSVVTLRSSYEQYF. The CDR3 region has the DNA TGCAGCGTCGTGACCCTCAGGAGCTCCTACGAGCAGTACTTC.

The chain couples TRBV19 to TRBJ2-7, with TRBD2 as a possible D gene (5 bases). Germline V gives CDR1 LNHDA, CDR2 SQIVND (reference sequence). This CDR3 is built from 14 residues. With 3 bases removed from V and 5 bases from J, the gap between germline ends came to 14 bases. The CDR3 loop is CASSIVYGDHEQYF. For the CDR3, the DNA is TGTGCCAGTAGTATTGTGTACGGGGATCACGAGCAGTACTTC.

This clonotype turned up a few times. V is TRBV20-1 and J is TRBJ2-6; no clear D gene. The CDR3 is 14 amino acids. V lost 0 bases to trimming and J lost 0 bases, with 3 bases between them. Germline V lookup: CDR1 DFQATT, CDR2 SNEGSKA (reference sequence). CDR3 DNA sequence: TGCAGTGCTAGAGATGACTCTGGGGCCAACGTCCTGACTTTC. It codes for CSARDDSGANVLTF.

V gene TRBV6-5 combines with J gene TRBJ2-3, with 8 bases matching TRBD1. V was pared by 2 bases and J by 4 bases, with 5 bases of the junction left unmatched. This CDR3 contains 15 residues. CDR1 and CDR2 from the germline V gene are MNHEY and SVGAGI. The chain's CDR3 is CASSYGQGLSDTQYF. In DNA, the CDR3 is TGTGCCAGCAGTTACGGACAGGGACTCTCAGATACGCAGTATTTT.

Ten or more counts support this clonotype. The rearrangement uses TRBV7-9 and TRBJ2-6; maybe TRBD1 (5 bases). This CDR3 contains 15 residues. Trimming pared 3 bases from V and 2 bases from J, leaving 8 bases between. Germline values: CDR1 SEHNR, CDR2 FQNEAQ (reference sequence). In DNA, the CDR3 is TGTGCCAGCAGCTTGGGGCAGACTGGGGCCAACGTCCTGACTTTC. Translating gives CASSLGQTGANVLTF.

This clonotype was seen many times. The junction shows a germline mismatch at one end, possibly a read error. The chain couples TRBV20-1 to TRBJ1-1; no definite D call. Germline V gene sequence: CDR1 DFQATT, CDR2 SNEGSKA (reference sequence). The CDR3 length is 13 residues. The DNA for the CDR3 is TGCAGTGCCAGAGGGCGGAGAAACACTGAAGCTTTCTTT. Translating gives CSARGRRNTEAFF.

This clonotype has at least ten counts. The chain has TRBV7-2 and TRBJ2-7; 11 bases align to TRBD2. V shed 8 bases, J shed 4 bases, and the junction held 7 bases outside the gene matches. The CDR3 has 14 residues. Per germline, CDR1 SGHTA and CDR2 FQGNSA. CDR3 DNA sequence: TGTGCCAGCTCCGGGACTAGCGGACCGTACGAGCAGTACTTC. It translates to CASSGTSGPYEQYF.

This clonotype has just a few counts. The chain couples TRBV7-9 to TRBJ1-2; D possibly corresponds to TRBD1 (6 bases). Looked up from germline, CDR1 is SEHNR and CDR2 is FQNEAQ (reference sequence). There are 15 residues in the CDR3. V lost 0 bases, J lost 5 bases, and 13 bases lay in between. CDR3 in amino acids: CASSLAGPQGYGYTF. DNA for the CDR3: TGTGCCAGCAGCTTAGCGGGACCACAGGGATATGGCTACACCTTC. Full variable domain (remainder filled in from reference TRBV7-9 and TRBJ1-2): DTGVSQNPRHKITKRGQNVTFRCDPISEHNRLYWYRQTLGQGPEFLTYFQNEAQLEKSRLLSDRFSAERPKGSFSTLEIQRTEQGDSAMYLCASSLAGPQGYGYTFGSGTRLTVV.

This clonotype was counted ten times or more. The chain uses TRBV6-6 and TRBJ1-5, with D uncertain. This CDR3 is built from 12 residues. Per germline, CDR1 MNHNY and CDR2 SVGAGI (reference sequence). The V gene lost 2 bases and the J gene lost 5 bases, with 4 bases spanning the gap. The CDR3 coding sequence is TGTGCCAGCAGTTACCCGGATCAGCCCCAGCATTTT. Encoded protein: CASSYPDQPQHF.

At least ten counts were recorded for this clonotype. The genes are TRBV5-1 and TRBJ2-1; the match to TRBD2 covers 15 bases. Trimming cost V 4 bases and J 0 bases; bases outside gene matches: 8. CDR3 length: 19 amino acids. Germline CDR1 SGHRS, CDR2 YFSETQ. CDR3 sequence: CASSQGLAGGPSSYNEQFF. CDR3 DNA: TGCGCCAGCAGCCAGGGACTAGCGGGGGGCCCTAGCTCCTACAATGAGCAGTTCTTC.

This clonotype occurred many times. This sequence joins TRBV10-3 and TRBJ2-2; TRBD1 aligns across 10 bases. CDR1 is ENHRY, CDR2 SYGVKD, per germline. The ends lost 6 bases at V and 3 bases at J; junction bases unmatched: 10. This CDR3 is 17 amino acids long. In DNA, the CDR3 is TGTGCCATCAGACCGGGACAGGGGAAGGAAGACACCGGGGAGCTGTTTTTT. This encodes CAIRPGQGKEDTGELFF.

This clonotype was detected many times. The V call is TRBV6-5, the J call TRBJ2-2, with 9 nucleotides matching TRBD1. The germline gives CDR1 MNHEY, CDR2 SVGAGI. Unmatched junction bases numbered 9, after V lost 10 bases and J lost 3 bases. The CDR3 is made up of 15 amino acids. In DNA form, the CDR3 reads TGTGCCACCTTTACCGGGACAGGGTACACCGGGGAGCTGTTTTTT. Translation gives CATFTGTGYTGELFF.

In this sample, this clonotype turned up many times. The CDR3: CASSRDSISSYEQYV. CDR3 coding DNA: TGCGCCAGCAGTCGGGACAGCATAAGCTCCTACGAGCAGTACGTC. The chain joins TRBV23-1 to TRBJ2-7; 7 nucleotides line up with TRBD1. TRBV23-1 falls under the ORF class, with uncertain function. J lost 0 bases, V lost 4 bases, and 6 bases had no gene match. The CDR3 sequence is 15 residues long.

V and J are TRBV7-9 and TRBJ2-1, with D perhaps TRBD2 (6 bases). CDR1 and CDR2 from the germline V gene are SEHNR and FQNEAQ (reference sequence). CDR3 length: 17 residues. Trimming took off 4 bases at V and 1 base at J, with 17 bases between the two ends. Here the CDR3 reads CASSSPGGALSYNEQFF. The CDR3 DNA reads TGTGCCAGCAGCTCCCCAGGCGGGGCCCTATCCTACAATGAGCAGTTCTTC. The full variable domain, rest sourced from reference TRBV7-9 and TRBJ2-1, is DTGVSQNPRHKITKRGQNVTFRCDPISEHNRLYWYRQTLGQGPEFLTYFQNEAQLEKSRLLSDRFSAERPKGSFSTLEIQRTEQGDSAMYLCASSSPGGALSYNEQFFGPGTRLTVL.

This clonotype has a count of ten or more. CDR3 region: CASSSTSGDRIPYNEQFF. CDR3 coding DNA: TGTGCCAGCAGCTCGACTAGCGGGGATAGAATTCCGTACAATGAGCAGTTCTTC. This chain uses TRBV7-9 with TRBJ2-1; 11 bases align to TRBD2. Looked up from germline, CDR1 is SEHNR and CDR2 is FQNEAQ (reference sequence). Trimming cost V 4 bases and J 4 bases; bases outside gene matches: 12. The CDR3 spans 18 residues.

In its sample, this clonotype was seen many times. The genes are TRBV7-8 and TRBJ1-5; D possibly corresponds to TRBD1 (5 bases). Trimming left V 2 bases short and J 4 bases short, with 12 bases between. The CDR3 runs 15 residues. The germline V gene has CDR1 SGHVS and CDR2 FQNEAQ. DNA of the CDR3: TGTGCCAGCAGCTTACGGCGGGACGGAAATCAGCCCCAGCATTTT. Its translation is CASSLRRDGNQPQHF.

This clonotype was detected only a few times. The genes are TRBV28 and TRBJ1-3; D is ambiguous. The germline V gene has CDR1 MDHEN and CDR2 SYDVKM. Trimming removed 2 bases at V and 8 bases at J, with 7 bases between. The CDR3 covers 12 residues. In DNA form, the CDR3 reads TGTGCCAGCAGTTTACCTAAGGACACCATATATTTT. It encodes CASSLPKDTIYF. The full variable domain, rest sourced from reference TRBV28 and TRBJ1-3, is DVKVTQSSRYLVKRTGEKVFLECVQDMDHENMFWYRQDPGLGLRLIYFSYDVKMKEKGDIPEGYSVSREKKERFSLILESASTNQTSMYLCASSLPKDTIYFGEGSWLTVV.

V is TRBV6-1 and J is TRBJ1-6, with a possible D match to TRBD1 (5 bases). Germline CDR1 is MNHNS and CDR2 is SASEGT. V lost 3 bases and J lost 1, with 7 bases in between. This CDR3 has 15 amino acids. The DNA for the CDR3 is TGTGCCAGCAGTGACCAGGGATCCTATAATTCACCCCTCCACTTT. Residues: CASSDQGSYNSPLHF.

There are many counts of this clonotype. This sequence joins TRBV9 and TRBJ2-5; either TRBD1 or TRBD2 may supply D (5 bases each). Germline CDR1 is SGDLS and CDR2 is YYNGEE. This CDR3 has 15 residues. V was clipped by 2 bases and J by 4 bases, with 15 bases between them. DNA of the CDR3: TGTGCCAGCAGCGTCAGTGGGTCCGGGGCAGAGACCCAGTACTTC. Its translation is CASSVSGSGAETQYF.

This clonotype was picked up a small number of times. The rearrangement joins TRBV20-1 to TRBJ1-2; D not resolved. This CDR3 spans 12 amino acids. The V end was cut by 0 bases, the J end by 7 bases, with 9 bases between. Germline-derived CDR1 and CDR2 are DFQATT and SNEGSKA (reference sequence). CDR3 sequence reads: CSARDRGSGYTF. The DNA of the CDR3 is TGCAGTGCTAGAGATCGGGGTAGTGGCTACACCTTC.

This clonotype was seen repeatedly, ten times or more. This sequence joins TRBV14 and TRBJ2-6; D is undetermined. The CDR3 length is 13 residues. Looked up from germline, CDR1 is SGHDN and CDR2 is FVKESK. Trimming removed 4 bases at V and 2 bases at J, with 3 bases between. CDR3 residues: CASSLTGANVLTF. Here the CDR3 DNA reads TGTGCCAGCAGCCTTACTGGGGCCAACGTCCTGACTTTC.

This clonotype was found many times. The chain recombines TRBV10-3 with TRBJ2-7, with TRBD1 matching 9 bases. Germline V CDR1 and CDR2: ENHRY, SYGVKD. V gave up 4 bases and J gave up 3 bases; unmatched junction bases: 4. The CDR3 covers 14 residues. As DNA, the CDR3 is TGTGCCATCAGTGGCGGGACAGGGCGCTACGAGCAGTACTTC. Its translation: CAISGGTGRYEQYF.

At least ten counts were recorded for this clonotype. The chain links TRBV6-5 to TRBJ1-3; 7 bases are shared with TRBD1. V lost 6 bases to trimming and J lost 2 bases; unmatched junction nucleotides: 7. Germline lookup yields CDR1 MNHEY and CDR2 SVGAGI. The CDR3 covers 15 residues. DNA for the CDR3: TGTGCCAGCAGGAAACAGGGGATGCCTGGAAACACCATATATTTT. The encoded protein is CASRKQGMPGNTIYF.